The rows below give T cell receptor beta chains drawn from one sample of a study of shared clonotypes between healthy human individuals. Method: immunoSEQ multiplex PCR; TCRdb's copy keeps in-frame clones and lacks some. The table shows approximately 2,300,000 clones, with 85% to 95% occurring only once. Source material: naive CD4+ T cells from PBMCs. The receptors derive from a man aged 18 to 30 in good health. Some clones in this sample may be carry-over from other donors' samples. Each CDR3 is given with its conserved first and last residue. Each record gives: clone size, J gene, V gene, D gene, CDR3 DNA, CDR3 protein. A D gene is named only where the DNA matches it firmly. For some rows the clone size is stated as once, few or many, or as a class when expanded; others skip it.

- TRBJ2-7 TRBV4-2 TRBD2 TGTGCCAGCAGCCAAGGGTTAGCGGGAGGATTATCCTACGAGCAGTACTTC CASSQGLAGGLSYEQYF
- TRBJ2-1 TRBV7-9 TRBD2 TGTGCCAGCAGCTTGGGAAGCGGGAGGGCCTCCAATGAGCAGTTCTTC CASSLGSGRASNEQFF
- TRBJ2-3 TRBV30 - TGTGCCTGGAGTGTACGGGGCGGGGATACGCAGTATTTT CAWSVRGGDTQYF
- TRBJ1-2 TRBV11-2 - TGTGCCAGCAGCTTAGGACCCCAAGGGCCTTATGGCTACACCTTC CASSLGPQGPYGYTF
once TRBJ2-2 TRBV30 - TGTGCCTGGAGTGCCGCGAACACCGGGGAGCTGTTTTTT CAWSAANTGELFF
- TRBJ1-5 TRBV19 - TGTGCCACCTCTCGGGGGGGTAGCAATCAGCCCCAGCATTTT CATSRGGSNQPQHF
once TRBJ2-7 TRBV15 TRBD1 TGTGCCACCAGGCCTTCCCCGGGACAGGGGGGGCGGGAGTGGTCCTACGAGCAGTACTTC CATRPSPGQGGREWSYEQYF
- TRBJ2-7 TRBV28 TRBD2 TGTGCCAGCAGTCGACTAGCGGGAGTGTGGGAGCAGTACTTC CASSRLAGVWEQYF
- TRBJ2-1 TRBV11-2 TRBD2 TGTGCCAGCAGTCATCCACTAGCGTCCTACAATGAGCAGTTCTTC CASSHPLASYNEQFF
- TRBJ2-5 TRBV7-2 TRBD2 TGTGCCAGCAGTTCCCGGACTAGCGGGGCCCAAGAGACCCAGTACTTC CASSSRTSGAQETQYF
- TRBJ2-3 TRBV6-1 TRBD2 TGTGCCACCCAAGGGAGGGGACGAGATACGCAGTATTTT CATQGRGRDTQYF
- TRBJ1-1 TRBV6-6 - TGTGCCAGCAAAGGCAGTAGGGAGAACACTGAAGCTTTCTTT CASKGSRENTEAFF
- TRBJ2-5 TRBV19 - TGTGCCAGTAGTAGGGGACTGCAAGAGACCCAGTACTTC CASSRGLQETQYF
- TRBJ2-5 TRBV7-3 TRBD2 TGTGCCAGCAGCCCGGCGGGGGGCGCACAGGAGACCCAGTACTTC CASSPAGGAQETQYF
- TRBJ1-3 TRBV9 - TGTGCCAGCAGCGGAGGAATCCACCCAGGGGCAGTTAGCTCTGGAAACACCATATATTTT CASSGGIHPGAVSSGNTIYF
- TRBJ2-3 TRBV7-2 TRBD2 TGTGCCAGCAGCTCAAGACTAGCCGTGAGCACAGATACGCAGTATTTT CASSSRLAVSTDTQYF
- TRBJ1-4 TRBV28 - TGTGCCACAGGTCCGAATTGGGGAACTAATGAAAAACTGTTTTTT CATGPNWGTNEKLFF
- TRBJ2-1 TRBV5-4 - TGTGCCAGCAGCTTGGTGGGTGGTGAGCAGTTCTTC CASSLVGGEQFF
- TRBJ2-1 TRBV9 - TGTGCCAGCAGCGTAAACCGGACAAGCTCCTACAATGAGCAGTTCTTC CASSVNRTSSYNEQFF
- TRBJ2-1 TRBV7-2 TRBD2 TGTGCCAGCAGCCCCGGGACTATTGAGCAGTTCTTC CASSPGTIEQFF
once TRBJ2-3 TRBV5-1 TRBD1 TGCGCCAGCAGCTTAGGACAGGGCGGAGCAGGGTATACGCAGTATTTT CASSLGQGGAGYTQYF
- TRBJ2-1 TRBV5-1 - TGCGCCAGCAGCTTAGACAGCCGGAGCTCCTACAATGAGCAGTTCTTC CASSLDSRSSYNEQFF
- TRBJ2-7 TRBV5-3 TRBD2 TGTGCCAGAAGCCCGGAAGTGGGGCTAGCGGATCACTACGAGCAGTACTTC CARSPEVGLADHYEQYF
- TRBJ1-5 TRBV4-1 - TGCGCCAGCAGCCAATCGGAAGGGGGAAATCAGCCCCAGCATTTT CASSQSEGGNQPQHF
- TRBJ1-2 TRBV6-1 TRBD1 TGTGCCAGCAGTGGATACAGGGGAGAGGAAGGCTACACCTTC CASSGYRGEEGYTF
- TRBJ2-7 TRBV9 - TGTGCCAGCAGCAAATATTCGAGGGGAGCCTACGAGCAGTACTTC CASSKYSRGAYEQYF
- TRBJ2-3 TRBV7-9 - TGTGCCAGCAGCTTAGCCCGACAGGAAACAGATACGCAGTATTTT CASSLARQETDTQYF
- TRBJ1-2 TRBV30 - TGTGCCTGGAGTGTACGCGGCGGGGCCGGACACTATGGCTACACCTTC CAWSVRGGAGHYGYTF
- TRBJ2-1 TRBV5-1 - TGCGCCAGCACCCTCGCAGGAGTCGGTGAGCAGTTCTTC CASTLAGVGEQFF
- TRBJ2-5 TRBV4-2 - TGTGCCAGCAGCCAAAATCTGGGGACGGAGACCCAGTACTTC CASSQNLGTETQYF
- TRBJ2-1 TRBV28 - TGTGCCAGCCTATCCCCGGGGTCCTACAATGAGCAGTTCTTC CASLSPGSYNEQFF
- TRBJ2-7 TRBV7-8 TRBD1 TGTGCCAGCAGCGTTCCGGGACAGGGGACCTACGAGCAGTACTTC CASSVPGQGTYEQYF
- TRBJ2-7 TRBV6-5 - TGTGCCAGCAGCCCAATGCGGCAGGCCACGTGGGAGCAGTACTTC CASSPMRQATWEQYF
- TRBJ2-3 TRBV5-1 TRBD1 TGCGCCAGCAGCTTTAGGGACAGTTACACAGATACGCAGTATTTT CASSFRDSYTDTQYF
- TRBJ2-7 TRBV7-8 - TGTGCCAGCAGCTCGCGGGCATCCTACGAGCAGTACTTC CASSSRASYEQYF
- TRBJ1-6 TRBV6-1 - TGTGCCAGCAGCCCGACACTCGGGATCAGTTCACCCCTCCACTTT CASSPTLGISSPLHF
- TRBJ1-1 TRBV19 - TGTGCCAGTACTGCCCGGCATGGGAACACTGAAGCTTTCTTT CASTARHGNTEAFF
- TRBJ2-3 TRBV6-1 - TGTGCCACCTCCATGGCGAGCCGGGGCACAGATACGCAGTATTTT CATSMASRGTDTQYF
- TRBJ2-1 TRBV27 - TGTGCCAGCAGTTTCTATCCCCCTCCCCAAGGGAACAATGAGCAGTTCTTC CASSFYPPPQGNNEQFF